This T cell receptor beta chain was recorded in a study of graft-versus-host responses after intestinal transplantation. This clone was counted a few times. The authors plated about 200,000 CFSE-labeled responder cells with about 200,000 irradiated, violet-dye-labeled stimulator cells. Only in-frame clones appear in the TCRdb table, and some are missing; sequencing was by immunoSEQ multiplex PCR. The table includes roughly 15,000 clones, approximately 36% detected once. The CDR3 loop spans 11 amino acids. Germline V gene data show CDR1 as SGHNT and CDR2 as YYREEE (reference sequence). Trimming removed 10 bases from V and 3 bases from J, with 10 bases in between. General study findings and limits: Peak circulating GvH clone levels tracked with early post-transplant HvG declines.

Here the sequenced sample was alloreactive CD8+ T cells from a mixed lymphocyte reaction culture, taken before intestinal transplant. The subset is: CFSE-low proliferating T cells sorted from approximately 6-day pre-transplant mixed lymphocyte reaction (GvH or HvG direction). The chain combines TRBV5-4 with TRBJ1-2; possibly TRBD1 for D (6 bases). This receptor was taken from a human patient who received an intestinal transplant. DNA of the CDR3: TGTGCCGGTAGGACAGACTATGGCTACACCTTC. This codes for CAGRTDYGYTF.